This TCR beta chain was recorded in a study of blood T cell repertoires in COVID-19. Clones were sequenced by immunoSEQ multiplex PCR, and TCRdb holds only the in-frame ones, with some missing. The sample lists 200,000 to 250,000 clones, 82% occurring once. Cohort placement rested on clinical history that participants reported themselves. The CDR3 contains 15 residues. After removal of 1 base from V and 0 bases from J, the junction contained 3 bases not matched to a gene. This chain connects TRBV5-3 to TRBJ2-5; TRBD1 aligns across 7 bases. TRBV5-3 is an ORF, and what it does is uncertain. The TCR sequence derives from a woman aged 55-69 years who had recovered from COVID-19. Source material: PBMCs or T cells enriched from blood (not recorded which). CDR3 nucleotide sequence: TGTGCCAGAAGCTTGAGAGGGACAGACCAAGAGACCCAGTACTTC. Translating gives CARSLRGTDQETQYF.